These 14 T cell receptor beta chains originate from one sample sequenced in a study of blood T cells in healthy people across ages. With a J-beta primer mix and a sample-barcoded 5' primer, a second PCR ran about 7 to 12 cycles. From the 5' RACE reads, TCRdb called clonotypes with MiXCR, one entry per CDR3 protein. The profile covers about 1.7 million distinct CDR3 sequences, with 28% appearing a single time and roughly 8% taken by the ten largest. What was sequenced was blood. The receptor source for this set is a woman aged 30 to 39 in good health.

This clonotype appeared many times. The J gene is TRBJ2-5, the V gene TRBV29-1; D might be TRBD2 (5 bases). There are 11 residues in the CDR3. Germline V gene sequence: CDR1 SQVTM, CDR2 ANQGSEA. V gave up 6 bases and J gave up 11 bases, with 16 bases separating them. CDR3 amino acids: CSVPKGAEQYF. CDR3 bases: TGCAGCGTCCCCAAGGGAGCTGAGCAGTACTTC.

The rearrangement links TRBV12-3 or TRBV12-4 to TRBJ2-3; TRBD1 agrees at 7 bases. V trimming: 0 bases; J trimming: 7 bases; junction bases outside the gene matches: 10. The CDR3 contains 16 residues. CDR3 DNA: TGTGCCAGCAGTTTAGCCCTAGGGGGCTCCGGCCATACGCAGTATTTT. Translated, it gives CASSLALGGSGHTQYF.

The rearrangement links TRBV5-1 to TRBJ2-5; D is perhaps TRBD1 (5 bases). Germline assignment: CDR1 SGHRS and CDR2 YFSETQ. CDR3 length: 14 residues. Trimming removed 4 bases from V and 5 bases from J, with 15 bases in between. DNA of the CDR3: TGCGCCAGCAGCATGGCAGGGCCGAGGGAGACCCAGTACTTC. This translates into CASSMAGPRETQYF. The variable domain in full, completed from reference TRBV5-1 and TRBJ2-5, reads KAGVTQTPRYLIKTRGQQVTLSCSPISGHRSVSWYQQTPGQGLQFLFEYFSETQRNKGNFPGRFSGRQFSNSRSEMNVSTLELGDSALYLCASSMAGPRETQYFGPGTRLLVL.

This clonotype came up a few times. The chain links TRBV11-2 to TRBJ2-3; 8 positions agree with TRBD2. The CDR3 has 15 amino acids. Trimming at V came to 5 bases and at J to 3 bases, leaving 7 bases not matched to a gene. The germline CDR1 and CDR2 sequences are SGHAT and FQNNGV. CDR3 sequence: CASSRKRERTDTQYF. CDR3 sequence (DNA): TGTGCCAGCAGCCGCAAGCGGGAGAGGACAGATACGCAGTATTTT.

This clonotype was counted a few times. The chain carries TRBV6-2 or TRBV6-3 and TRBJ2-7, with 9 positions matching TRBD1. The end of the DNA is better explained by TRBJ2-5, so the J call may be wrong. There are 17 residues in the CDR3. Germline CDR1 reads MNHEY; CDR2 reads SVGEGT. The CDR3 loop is CASSHEGQGTAQGTQYF. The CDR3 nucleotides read TGTGCCAGCAGCCACGAGGGACAGGGCACTGCACAGGGGACCCAGTACTTC.

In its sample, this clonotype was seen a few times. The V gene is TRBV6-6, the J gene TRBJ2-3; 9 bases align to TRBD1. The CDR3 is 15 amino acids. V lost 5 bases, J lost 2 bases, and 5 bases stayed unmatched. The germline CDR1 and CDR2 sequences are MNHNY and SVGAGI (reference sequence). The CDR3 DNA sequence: TGTGCCAGCAGTCAGGGACAGGGAGTCACAGATACGCAGTATTTT. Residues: CASSQGQGVTDTQYF.

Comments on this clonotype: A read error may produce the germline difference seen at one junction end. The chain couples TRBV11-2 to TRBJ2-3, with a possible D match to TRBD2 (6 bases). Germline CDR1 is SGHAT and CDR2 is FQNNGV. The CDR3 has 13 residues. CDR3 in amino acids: CASSFVTRDTKYF. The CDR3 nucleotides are TGTGCCAGCAGCTTCGTGACTAGGGATACGAAGTATTTT.

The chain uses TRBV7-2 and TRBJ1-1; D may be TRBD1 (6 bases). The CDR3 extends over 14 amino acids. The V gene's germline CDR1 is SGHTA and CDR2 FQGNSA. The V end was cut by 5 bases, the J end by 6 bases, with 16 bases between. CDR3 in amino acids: CASSGSGASAEAFF. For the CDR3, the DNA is TGTGCCAGCAGCGGGTCGGGGGCGTCAGCTGAAGCTTTCTTT.

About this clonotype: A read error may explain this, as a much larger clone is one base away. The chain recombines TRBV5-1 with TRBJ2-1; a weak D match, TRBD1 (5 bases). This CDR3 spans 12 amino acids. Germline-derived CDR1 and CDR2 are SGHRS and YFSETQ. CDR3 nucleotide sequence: TGCGTCAGCAGCTCAGACAGTCGGGAGCAGTTCTTC. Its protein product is CVSSSDSREQFF.

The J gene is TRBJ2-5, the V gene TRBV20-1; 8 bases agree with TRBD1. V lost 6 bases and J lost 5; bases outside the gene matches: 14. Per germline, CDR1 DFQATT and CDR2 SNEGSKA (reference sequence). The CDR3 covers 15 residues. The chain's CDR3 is CSAPRAGGGLETQYF. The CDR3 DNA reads TGCAGTGCCCCCAGGGCAGGGGGCGGTTTGGAGACCCAGTACTTC.

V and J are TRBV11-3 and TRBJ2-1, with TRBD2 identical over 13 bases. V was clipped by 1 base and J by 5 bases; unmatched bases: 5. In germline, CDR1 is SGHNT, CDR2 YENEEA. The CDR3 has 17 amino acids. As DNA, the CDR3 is TGTGCCAGCAGCTTAGCTTACGGACTAGCGGGAGACAATGAGCAGTTCTTC. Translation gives CASSLAYGLAGDNEQFF.

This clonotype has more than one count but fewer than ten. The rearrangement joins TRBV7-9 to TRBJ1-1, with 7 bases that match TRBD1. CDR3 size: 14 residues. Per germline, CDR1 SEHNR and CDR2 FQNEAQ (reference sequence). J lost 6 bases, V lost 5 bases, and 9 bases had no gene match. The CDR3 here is CASSHPDRDPEAFF. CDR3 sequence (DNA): TGTGCCAGCAGCCACCCAGACAGGGACCCTGAAGCTTTCTTT.

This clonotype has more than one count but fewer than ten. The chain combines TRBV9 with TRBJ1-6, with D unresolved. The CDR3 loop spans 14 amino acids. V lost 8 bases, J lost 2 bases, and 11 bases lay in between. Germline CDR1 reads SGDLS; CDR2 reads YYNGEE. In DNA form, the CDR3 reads TGTGCCAGTGGCGGTAAAGCCTATAATTCACCCCTCCACTTT. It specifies CASGGKAYNSPLHF.

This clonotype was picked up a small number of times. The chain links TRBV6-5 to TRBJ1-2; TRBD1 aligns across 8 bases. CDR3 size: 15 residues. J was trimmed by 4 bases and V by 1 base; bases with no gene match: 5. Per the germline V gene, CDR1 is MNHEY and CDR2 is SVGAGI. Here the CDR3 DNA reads TGTGCCAGCAGTTACTTGCCCGGACAGGGCTATGGCTACACCTTC. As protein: CASSYLPGQGYGYTF.